This paragraph reports one TCR beta chain. Compared with the rest of its sample, this clone is medium-sized (0.01 to 0.1%). Which antigen it targets is not known. No quality values exist for individual bases; no much larger clone is one base distant. Preparation of the library involved the immunoSEQ multiplex PCR assay. TCRdb retrieved this table from immuneACCESS and kept in-frame rearrangements only. Not all clones are present; in checked studies, unresolved V genes account for under half, and no reason is known for the remainder. The sample records fewer than 95,000 clones, around 93% of which are singletons. Roughly 2.4% of the sample goes to the ten largest clones. The source of the sample is a study of T cell changes during pregnancy in multiple sclerosis (dated by TCRdb to 2018 to 2020). Turning to the overall study: The study examined how the T cell repertoire changed over the course of pregnancy in women with multiple sclerosis.

V and J lose 5 bases and 0 bases, and a span of 6 bases separates them. The CDR3 covers 13 residues, taking in both the cysteine and the phenylalanine. The DNA shown is the 39-base CDR3, in frame from base 1. Looking up the germline V gene yields CDR1 MRHNA and CDR2 SNTAGT. This TCR came from a female donor with multiple sclerosis, enrolled in a pregnancy study. The sequencing used peripheral blood, collected in the third trimester of pregnancy. The chain is encoded by TRBV6-4 joined to TRBJ2-3, with a tentative D gene TRBD2 over 6 matching bases. This receptor has the CDR3 CASSSGSTDTQYF. The sequenced DNA: TGTGCCAGCAGTAGCGGGAGCACAGATACGCAGTATTTT.